One and the same sample provided the 26 T cell receptor beta chains below, sequenced in a study of Ad26.COV2.S vaccination and SARS-CoV-2 variants. Sequenced by immunoSEQ multiplex PCR; TCRdb stores in-frame clones only, minus some. The profile covers over 90,000 clones, with 60% to 85% appearing a single time and around 15% taken by the ten largest. This sample comprised peripheral blood, obtained after recovery from COVID-19. Receptor source: a human donor who had recovered from COVID-19.

This rearrangement joins TRBV11-2 to TRBJ1-1; 9 bases line up with TRBD1. The germline V gene has CDR1 SGHAT and CDR2 FQNNGV. The length of the CDR3 is 14 residues. V dropped 2 bases and J dropped 7; count of bases not matched to a gene: 5. The CDR3 DNA reads as TGTGCCAGCAGCTTAAACAGGGGGCTCAATGAAGCTTTCTTT. Amino acids: CASSLNRGLNEAFF.

The sample holds a few counts of this clone. This chain links TRBV19 with TRBJ1-1; D may be TRBD1 (6 bases). Germline CDR1 reads LNHDA; CDR2 reads SQIVND (reference sequence). The CDR3 is 16 residues long. V was shortened by 5 bases and J by 3 bases, with 19 bases between the two germline ends. For the CDR3, the DNA is TGTGCCAGTAGTTCAAGCACCGGGACAATGGACACTGAAGCTTTCTTT. Translating gives CASSSSTGTMDTEAFF.

The chain employs TRBV25-1 and TRBJ1-1; possibly TRBD1 for D (5 bases). Germline V lookup: CDR1 MGHDK, CDR2 SYGVNS. V was pared by 4 bases and J by 1 base, with 7 bases between. This CDR3 comprises 13 residues. The CDR3 DNA follows: TGTGCCAGCAGTGGCCAGGGGAACACTGAAGCTTTCTTT. This sequence encodes CASSGQGNTEAFF.

The CDR3 is CASIPWGTGGTLNEQFF. The CDR3 DNA is TGTGCCAGCATCCCTTGGGGGACAGGGGGAACCCTTAATGAGCAGTTCTTC. J is TRBJ2-1 and V is TRBV28, with TRBD1 matching 11 bases. J lost 7 bases, V lost 7 bases, and 15 bases had no gene match. The CDR3 is 17 amino acids. Germline V lookup: CDR1 MDHEN, CDR2 SYDVKM.

This clone showed up many times. The rearrangement links TRBV28 to TRBJ1-3; 10 bases map to TRBD1. Germline lookup yields CDR1 MDHEN and CDR2 SYDVKM. The length of the CDR3 is 14 residues. With V trimmed by 6 bases and J by 8 bases, 7 bases remained unmatched. This CDR3 is CASRTGTGAYTIYF. Written as DNA, the CDR3 is TGTGCCAGCAGAACCGGGACAGGGGCTTACACCATATATTTT.

This chain joins TRBV3-1 (or the pseudogene TRBV3-2) and TRBJ1-3, with no clear D. The V end lost 4 bases, the J end lost 4 bases, and 17 bases lay between the germline ends. Germline-derived CDR1 and CDR2 are LGHDT and YNNKEL (reference sequence). There are 16 residues in the CDR3. As DNA, the CDR3 is TGTGCCAGCAGCCCACTAATGGGTTCCGGGGGAAACACCATATATTTT. This sequence encodes CASSPLMGSGGNTIYF.

Concerning this clone: The junction departs from germline at one end; a sequencing error may be responsible. The chain is built from TRBV6-5 and TRBJ2-5; D remains unclear. The CDR3 contains 14 residues. Germline V CDR1 and CDR2: MNHEY, SVGAGI. CDR3 amino acids: CANSYSDRRETQYF. The DNA for the CDR3 is TGTGCCAACAGTTACTCTGACCGTCGGGAGACCCAGTACTTC.

V and J are TRBV29-1 and TRBJ1-2, with D possibly TRBD1 on 6 matching bases. The ends were cut back, 0 bases at V and 6 bases at J, with 20 bases in the middle. The CDR3 covers 16 residues. Germline V gives CDR1 SQVTM, CDR2 ANQGSEA. The CDR3, as DNA: TGCAGCGTTGAAGATAAGGGTGTGGGGGGCGCGGATGGCTACACCTTC. Protein product: CSVEDKGVGGADGYTF. The whole variable domain, remainder taken from reference TRBV29-1 and TRBJ1-2, is SAVISQKPSRDICQRGTSLTIQCQVDSQVTMMFWYRQQPGQSLTLIATANQGSEATYESGFVIDKFPISRPNLTFSTLTVSNMSPEDSSIYLCSVEDKGVGGADGYTFGSGTRLTVV.

J is TRBJ2-1 and V is TRBV2; tentatively, D is TRBD2 (7 bases). This CDR3 is built from 14 residues. Germline V CDR1 and CDR2: SNHLY, FYNNEI. The V end lost 8 bases, the J end lost 2 bases, and 13 bases lay between the germline ends. CDR3 DNA sequence: TGTGCCAGCGGGGAGGGGGGGCCCTACAATGAGCAGTTCTTC. As protein: CASGEGGPYNEQFF.

Only one count was recorded for this clone. V usage is TRBV14 and J usage is TRBJ2-5; D gene ambiguous. The germline gives CDR1 SGHDN, CDR2 FVKESK. This CDR3 contains 12 residues. V shed 2 bases and J shed 5 bases, with 6 bases lying between them. CDR3 protein: CASSQLTETQYF. DNA of the CDR3: TGTGCCAGCAGCCAACTCACGGAGACCCAGTACTTC.

The V and J genes are TRBV27 and TRBJ1-4; no clear D gene. Per the germline V gene, CDR1 is MNHEY and CDR2 is SMNVEV (reference sequence). Trimming shortened V by 2 bases and J by 8 bases, and 12 bases separated the two germline ends. CDR3 size: 14 residues. The CDR3 spells CASSLIAGMEKLFF. In nucleotides, the CDR3 is TGTGCCAGCAGTTTAATAGCGGGGATGGAAAAACTGTTTTTT. The variable domain in full, completed from reference TRBV27 and TRBJ1-4, reads EAQVTQNPRYLITVTGKKLTVTCSQNMNHEYMSWYRQDPGLGLRQIYYSMNVEVTDKGDVPEGYKVSRKEKRNFPLILESPSPNQTSLYFCASSLIAGMEKLFFGSGTQLSVL.

This chain connects TRBV18 to TRBJ1-4, with D possibly being TRBD1 (6 bases). This CDR3 is built from 15 residues. Germline CDR1 KGHSH, CDR2 LQKENI. Trimming took 3 bases from V and 5 from J, leaving 13 bases between them. The CDR3, as DNA: TGTGCCAGCTCACCGATGACAGGATCAAATGAAAAACTGTTTTTT. It is translated as CASSPMTGSNEKLFF.

The V gene is TRBV30, the J gene TRBJ1-2, with 7 bases fitting TRBD1. The CDR3 consists of 16 residues. V was clipped by 4 bases and J by 2 bases; unmatched bases: 13. The germline V gene has CDR1 GTSNPN and CDR2 SVGIG (reference sequence). CDR3 in amino acids: CAWNRLPGTANYGYTF. DNA of the CDR3: TGTGCCTGGAACAGGTTACCCGGGACAGCGAACTATGGCTACACCTTC.

This chain connects TRBV2 to TRBJ1-6; D is unresolved. V was trimmed by 6 bases and J by 9 bases, leaving 15 bases between them. Germline V gene data show CDR1 as SNHLY and CDR2 as FYNNEI. This CDR3 has 14 amino acids. In DNA, the CDR3 is TGTGCCAGCAGGTCAAGGGTTGAAGGTTCACCCCTCCACTTT. Amino acids: CASRSRVEGSPLHF.

The chain combines TRBV6-2 or TRBV6-3 with TRBJ2-3; D is possibly TRBD1 (5 bases). CDR1 is MNHEY, CDR2 SVGEGT, per germline. V lost 2 bases and J 5 bases, leaving 11 bases between the germline ends. The length of the CDR3 is 14 residues. CDR3 bases: TGTGCCAGCAGTTACGGAAGGGGTTTAGATACGCAGTATTTT. Its protein product is CASSYGRGLDTQYF.

This sequence joins TRBV7-9 and TRBJ1-2, with D perhaps matching TRBD1 (6 bases). V was clipped by 1 base and J by 8 bases, with 14 bases between them. The V gene's germline CDR1 is SEHNR and CDR2 FQNEAQ (reference sequence). This CDR3 spans 14 amino acids. The CDR3 sequence is CASSLDTGMWGYTF. The CDR3, as DNA: TGTGCCAGCAGCTTAGATACAGGGATGTGGGGCTACACCTTC.

This chain links TRBV30 with TRBJ1-2; D is ambiguous. Trimming shortened V by 5 bases and J by 2 bases, and 12 bases separated the two germline ends. There are 13 residues in the CDR3. Germline V gene lookup returns CDR1 GTSNPN and CDR2 SVGIG (reference sequence). CDR3 protein: CAWSRAQNYGYTF. The CDR3 bases are TGTGCCTGGTCAAGGGCCCAAAACTATGGCTACACCTTC.

The rearrangement uses TRBV5-5 and TRBJ1-4; tentatively, D is TRBD1 (5 bases). With 5 bases removed from V and 4 bases from J, the gap between germline ends came to 24 bases. Germline values: CDR1 SGHKS, CDR2 YYEKEE (reference sequence). The CDR3 totals 18 residues. The DNA of the CDR3 is TGTGCCAGCAGTTTTTATCCGGGACGGTGGTCCTTTAATGAAAAACTGTTTTTT. Protein: CASSFYPGRWSFNEKLFF.

V usage is TRBV7-6 and J usage is TRBJ1-1; a weak D match, TRBD1 (6 bases). Germline CDR1 is SGHVS and CDR2 is FNYEAQ. The CDR3 has 13 amino acids. Trimming left V 5 bases short and J 1 base short, with 8 bases between. CDR3 DNA: TGTGCCAGCAGCAGGGGGGGGAACACTGAAGCTTTCTTT. Its protein product is CASSRGGNTEAFF.

V gene TRBV7-7 combines with J gene TRBJ2-2, with 13 bases that match TRBD2. Germline CDR1 SSHAT, CDR2 FNYEAQ (reference sequence). The CDR3 loop spans 18 amino acids. V lost 1 base, J lost 3 bases, and 5 bases stayed unmatched. The CDR3 DNA reads TGTGCCAGCAGCTTAGTACTAGCGGGGGGGCTCGACACCGGGGAGCTGTTTTTT. Its protein product is CASSLVLAGGLDTGELFF. Variable domain in full (rest from reference TRBV7-7 and TRBJ2-2): GAGVSQSPRYKVTKRGQDVTLRCDPISSHATLYWYQQALGQGPEFLTYFNYEAQPDKSGLPSDRFSAERPEGSISTLTIQRTEQRDSAMYRCASSLVLAGGLDTGELFFGEGSRLTVL.

The chain has TRBV13 and TRBJ2-2; D call uncertain. The CDR3 consists of 12 residues. CDR1 PRHDT and CDR2 FYEKMQ come from the germline V gene (reference sequence). Trimming took 2 bases from V and 6 from J, leaving 4 bases between them. The CDR3: CASSLPAGELFF. In DNA form, the CDR3 reads TGTGCCAGCAGCTTACCTGCCGGGGAGCTGTTTTTT.

This chain uses TRBV1 with TRBJ2-1; the table gives TRBD2 as D, unverified against the DNA. TRBV1 is assigned pseudogene status. CDR3 size: 16 residues. The CDR3, as DNA: TGCACCAGCAGCCAAAGGGTAGCGGGGAACTACAATGAGCAGTTCTTC. Translating gives CTSSQRVAGNYNEQFF.

The chain carries TRBV5-4 and TRBJ1-2; possible D gene TRBD1, 6 bases. The V end lost 3 bases, the J end lost 5 bases, and 17 bases lay between the germline ends. Germline V gene sequence: CDR1 SGHNT, CDR2 YYREEE (reference sequence). The CDR3 sequence is 15 residues long. The CDR3 protein is CASSSNRVWGYGYTF. CDR3 bases: TGTGCCAGCAGCTCAAACAGGGTTTGGGGATATGGCTACACCTTC.

The CDR3 loop is CATSTSNRVSNQPQHF. The CDR3 nucleotides read TGTGCCACCAGCACAAGTAACAGGGTGAGCAATCAGCCCCAGCATTTT. The chain employs TRBV15 and TRBJ1-5, with TRBD1 as a possible D gene (6 bases). This CDR3 contains 16 residues. Germline CDR1 LNHNV, CDR2 YYDKDF (reference sequence). V was clipped by 4 bases and J by 1 base, with 14 bases between them.

The genes are TRBV6-1 and TRBJ1-5; no definite D call. CDR3 length equals 13 residues. The V gene's germline CDR1 is MNHNS and CDR2 SASEGT. The germline V and J ends were trimmed by 2 bases and 2 bases, with 4 bases remaining between them. CDR3 bases: TGTGCCAGCAGTGAAAGGGGCAATCAGCCCCAGCATTTT. Its translation: CASSERGNQPQHF.

As DNA, the CDR3 is TGCGCCAGCAGCTTGGACAGGGCATACACCTTC. This sequence encodes CASSLDRAYTF. The genes are TRBV5-1 and TRBJ1-2, with D tentatively TRBD1 (6 bases). V lost 0 bases and J lost 11, with 8 bases in between. The CDR3 runs to 11 residues. Germline lookup yields CDR1 SGHRS and CDR2 YFSETQ.